The clone carrying this T cell receptor (beta chain) was seen only once. Authors' methods: Quantification of nucleated cells was approximated via reference gene primer amplification. Measured with immunoSEQ multiplex PCR; TCRdb has only the in-frame clones, and not every one. V, J and clone size reflect that table, while D and trimming were determined from the DNA. The sample shows 150,000 to 200,000 clones, 79% of them seen only once. This specimen comes from a study of blood T cell repertoires in COVID-19. In the study overall: Samples came from the United States, Italy and Spain, spanning acute and convalescent COVID-19. Nucleic acid was either cDNA or gDNA, and it came from T cells, B-cell-depleted T cells, or PBMCs.

Sequencing was done on a sample of peripheral blood. This receptor was taken from a man in his sixties with active or convalescent COVID-19.

The CDR3 nucleotides are TGCAGTGCACAGGATGCAGATACGCAGTATTTT. Translated: CSAQDADTQYF. The genes are TRBV20-1 and TRBJ2-3; possible D gene TRBD1, 5 bases. CDR3 length: 11 amino acids. V was pared by 6 bases and J by 4 bases, with 8 bases between. CDR1 is DFQATT and CDR2 is SNEGSKA in the germline V gene (reference sequence).